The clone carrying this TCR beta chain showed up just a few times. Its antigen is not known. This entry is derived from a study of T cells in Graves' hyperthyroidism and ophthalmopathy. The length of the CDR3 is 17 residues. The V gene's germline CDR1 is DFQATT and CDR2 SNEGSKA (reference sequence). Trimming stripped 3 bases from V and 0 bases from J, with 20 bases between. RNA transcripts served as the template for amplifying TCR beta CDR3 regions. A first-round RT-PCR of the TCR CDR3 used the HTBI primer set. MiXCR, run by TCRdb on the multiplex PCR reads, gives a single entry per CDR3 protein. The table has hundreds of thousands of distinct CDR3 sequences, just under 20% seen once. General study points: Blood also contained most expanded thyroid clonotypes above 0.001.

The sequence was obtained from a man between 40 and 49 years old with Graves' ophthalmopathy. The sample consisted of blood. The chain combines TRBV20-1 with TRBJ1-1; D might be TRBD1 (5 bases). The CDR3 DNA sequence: TGCAGTGCTAGCCGCGGGGCCCCCGGGCCGTTGAACACTGAAGCTTTCTTT. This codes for CSASRGAPGPLNTEAFF.